This entry describes one TCR beta chain. This sample stems from a study of shared clonotypes between healthy human individuals. Measured with immunoSEQ multiplex PCR; TCRdb has only the in-frame clones, and not every one. The data show 1.5 million to 2.5 million clones, over 85% seen once. Naive CD8 cells comprised CD45RO-negative, CCR7-positively selected cells, excluding terminally differentiated effector memory CD45RA+ cells. V was trimmed by 2 bases and J by 7 bases, leaving 8 bases between them. Germline V gives CDR1 SGHRS, CDR2 YFSETQ. The CDR3 contains 12 residues. This TCR was recovered from a man between 18 and 29 years old in good health. The chain links TRBV5-1 to TRBJ2-3; the D gene is possibly TRBD1 (6 bases). The sample taken for sequencing was naive CD8+ T cells sorted from blood. CDR3 sequence: CASSLDRYTQYF. The CDR3 DNA reads TGCGCCAGCAGCTTAGACAGGTATACGCAGTATTTT.